A single sample is the source of the 19 T cell receptor beta chains below, sequenced in a study of cytomegalovirus exposure and HLA in healthy donors. It was with 60 Vbeta and 13 Jbeta primers that the PCR ran. TCRdb's copy holds only in-frame clones and misses some; the assay was immunoSEQ multiplex PCR. The sample lists over 130,000 clones, 70% to 85% occurring once. Sequenced input: PBMCs. Source of these receptors: a man aged 25 to 45 in good health and CMV-seropositive.

This chain joins TRBV4-1 and TRBJ1-4; perhaps TRBD1 as D (6 bases). This CDR3 has 17 amino acids. Trimming pared 0 bases from V and 4 bases from J, leaving 15 bases between. In germline, CDR1 is MGHRA, CDR2 YSYEKL. CDR3 sequence reads: CASSQDLGGAGNEKLFF. The CDR3 bases are TGCGCCAGCAGCCAAGATTTGGGGGGGGCGGGTAATGAAAAACTGTTTTTT.

The chain recombines TRBV4-1 with TRBJ2-3, with D tentatively TRBD1 (5 bases). With 1 base removed from V and 2 bases from J, the gap between germline ends came to 13 bases. Germline lookup yields CDR1 MGHRA and CDR2 YSYEKL. The CDR3 totals 16 residues. DNA of the CDR3: TGCGCCAGCAGCCAAGCGGTCGGTGGGGCCACAGATACGCAGTATTTT. Protein sequence: CASSQAVGGATDTQYF.

This clone has only one observation. The V and J genes are TRBV11-3 and TRBJ1-5; possibly TRBD1 for D (5 bases). This CDR3 has 15 residues. Per germline, CDR1 SGHNT and CDR2 YENEEA. Trimming took 1 base from V and 4 from J, leaving 11 bases between them. The CDR3 nucleotides read TGTGCCAGCAGCTTAGGCCTACAGGAGAATCAGCCCCAGCATTTT. As protein: CASSLGLQENQPQHF.

The chain couples TRBV11-1 to TRBJ2-3; D is perhaps TRBD1 (5 bases). Germline V lookup: CDR1 SGHAT, CDR2 FQDESV (reference sequence). CDR3 length: 13 amino acids. V lost 2 bases, J lost 4 bases, and 7 bases lay in between. The CDR3 sequence is CASSLQGSDTQYF. In DNA form, the CDR3 reads TGTGCCAGCAGCTTACAGGGTTCAGATACGCAGTATTTT.

Here the CDR3 reads CASFRDRVSSGNTIYF. The CDR3 DNA reads TGTGCCAGCTTCCGGGACAGGGTCTCCTCTGGAAACACCATATATTTT. The chain links TRBV2 to TRBJ1-3, with 9 bases fitting TRBD1. Germline loops: CDR1 SNHLY, CDR2 FYNNEI. J lost 0 bases, V lost 8 bases, and 8 bases had no gene match. The CDR3 has 16 amino acids.

This clone has just a few counts. The CDR3 reads CASSPSYRAGSPLHF. CDR3 DNA: TGTGCCAGCAGCCCATCATACAGGGCCGGTTCACCCCTCCACTTT. This chain connects TRBV6-5 to TRBJ1-6; D may be TRBD1 (6 bases). Trimming took off 6 bases at V and 9 bases at J, with 18 bases between the two ends. Germline V lookup: CDR1 MNHEY, CDR2 SVGAGI. This CDR3 comprises 15 residues.

CDR3: CAGGRGSEQYF. The CDR3 region has the DNA TGTGCCGGAGGGAGGGGTAGTGAGCAGTACTTC. V usage is TRBV2 and J usage is TRBJ2-7, with 7 bases identical to TRBD2. This CDR3 comprises 11 residues. The J segment lost 7 bases and the V segment lost 11 bases, leaving 8 bases of the junction unmatched. The V gene's germline CDR1 is SNHLY and CDR2 FYNNEI. The full variable domain, completed using reference TRBV2 and TRBJ2-7, is EPEVTQTPSHQVTQMGQEVILRCVPISNHLYFYWYRQILGQKVEFLVSFYNNEISEKSEIFDDQFSVERPDGSNFTLKIRSTKLEDSAMYFCAGGRGSEQYFGPGTRLTVT.

The chain combines TRBV21-1 with TRBJ2-5; TRBD1 was called by the table and not checked on the DNA. TRBV21-1 is a recognized pseudogene. This CDR3 has 14 amino acids. DNA of the CDR3: TGTGCCAGCAGCAACCACCACAGGGAGGAGACCCAGTACTTC. Translated: CASSNHHREETQYF.

The rearrangement joins TRBV28 to TRBJ2-1; D not certain. The CDR3 has 11 residues. V lost 9 bases to trimming and J lost 9 bases, with 12 bases between them. Per germline, CDR1 MDHEN and CDR2 SYDVKM. The CDR3 sequence: CASSYYAEQFF. CDR3 nucleotides: TGTGCCAGTTCATACTACGCTGAGCAGTTCTTC.

The chain links TRBV6-5 to TRBJ2-7; D may be TRBD2 (6 bases). Germline V lookup: CDR1 MNHEY, CDR2 SVGAGI. With 5 bases removed from V and 4 bases from J, the gap between germline ends came to 12 bases. CDR3 length: 13 residues. The CDR3: CASSPREKYEQYF. The CDR3 nucleotides are TGTGCCAGCAGTCCCCGGGAGAAATACGAGCAGTACTTC.

This chain joins TRBV5-1 and TRBJ1-4, with D maybe TRBD1 (6 bases). Looked up from germline, CDR1 is SGHRS and CDR2 is YFSETQ. V lost 4 bases and J lost 6, with 13 bases in between. This CDR3 has 14 residues. CDR3 nucleotides: TGCGCCAGCAGCCTCGGGACAAGATATGAAAAACTGTTTTTT. Amino acid sequence: CASSLGTRYEKLFF.

The rearrangement links TRBV28 to TRBJ1-2; maybe TRBD1 (6 bases). The CDR3 loop spans 13 amino acids. The germline V gene encodes CDR1 MDHEN and CDR2 SYDVKM. Deletions cut 7 bases from V and 5 bases from J, with 14 bases between. The CDR3 DNA is TGTGCCAGCACCCCGGGACAAGAGTATGGCTACACCTTC. It yields the protein CASTPGQEYGYTF.

The V gene is TRBV9, the J gene TRBJ2-1, with TRBD2 identical over 7 bases. Germline V lookup: CDR1 SGDLS, CDR2 YYNGEE. The CDR3 contains 12 residues. Unmatched junction bases numbered 4, after V lost 3 bases and J lost 10 bases. CDR3 amino acids: CASSESGNEQFF. CDR3 nucleotides: TGTGCCAGCAGCGAAAGCGGGAACGAGCAGTTCTTC.

The chain links TRBV7-9 to TRBJ2-6; D unclear. The CDR3 runs 16 residues. V gave up 1 base and J gave up 0 bases, with 7 bases separating them. Germline-derived CDR1 and CDR2 are SEHNR and FQNEAQ (reference sequence). The CDR3 bases are TGTGCCAGCAGCTTAGGACAAGGCTCTGGGGCCAACGTCCTGACTTTC. This sequence encodes CASSLGQGSGANVLTF.

The chain couples TRBV5-1 to TRBJ1-1; the match to TRBD1 covers 7 bases. J lost 1 base, V lost 5 bases, and 5 bases had no gene match. Germline CDR1 and CDR2: SGHRS and YFSETQ. The CDR3 covers 14 residues. CDR3 in amino acids: CASSDRTGNTEAFF. The DNA for the CDR3 is TGCGCCAGCAGTGATCGGACAGGGAACACTGAAGCTTTCTTT. Looking up the rest from reference TRBV5-1 and TRBJ1-1 gives the full variable domain: KAGVTQTPRYLIKTRGQQVTLSCSPISGHRSVSWYQQTPGQGLQFLFEYFSETQRNKGNFPGRFSGRQFSNSRSEMNVSTLELGDSALYLCASSDRTGNTEAFFGQGTRLTVV.

This clone was picked up a small number of times. The genes are TRBV5-4 and TRBJ2-1, with D hard to call. Germline V CDR1 and CDR2: SGHNT, YYREEE (reference sequence). The CDR3 consists of 12 residues. The V and J ends lost 1 base and 7 bases respectively, with 6 bases between them. The CDR3 sequence: CASSLSLNEQFF. DNA of the CDR3: TGTGCCAGCAGCTTGTCCCTGAATGAGCAGTTCTTC. Supplemented by reference TRBV5-4 and TRBJ2-1, the full variable domain reads ETGVTQSPTHLIKTRGQQVTLRCSSQSGHNTVSWYQQALGQGPQFIFQYYREEENGRGNFPPRFSGLQFPNYSSELNVNALELDDSALYLCASSLSLNEQFFGPGTRLTVL.

The table lists this clone with a count of one. The V and J genes are TRBV9 and TRBJ2-3, with 10 positions matching TRBD1. With 4 bases clipped from V and 1 base from J, the junction kept 6 bases outside the gene matches. The CDR3 spans 16 residues. Germline CDR1 reads SGDLS; CDR2 reads YYNGEE. DNA for the CDR3: TGTGCCAGCAGCCAAATGGGGACAGGGGGCACAGATACGCAGTATTTT. It yields the protein CASSQMGTGGTDTQYF. The entire variable domain, with the rest obtained from reference TRBV9 and TRBJ2-3, is as follows: DSGVTQTPKHLITATGQRVTLRCSPRSGDLSVYWYQQSLDQGLQFLIQYYNGEERAKGNILERFSAQQFPDLHSELNLSSLELGDSALYFCASSQMGTGGTDTQYFGPGTRLTVL.

The chain recombines TRBV6-5 with TRBJ2-7; TRBD2 matches 12 bases. Germline loops: CDR1 MNHEY, CDR2 SVGAGI. Losses at the gene ends were 7 bases for V and 2 bases for J; bases not matched to a gene: 6. This CDR3 contains 15 residues. This chain's CDR3 is CASTNLAGGTYEQYF. CDR3 sequence (DNA): TGTGCCAGCACCAACCTAGCGGGGGGGACCTACGAGCAGTACTTC.

The chain uses TRBV28 and TRBJ2-1; 9 bases line up with TRBD1. Germline V gene sequence: CDR1 MDHEN, CDR2 SYDVKM. Germline trimming cut 6 bases from V and 7 bases from J; bases unmatched to any gene: 4. This CDR3 comprises 13 residues. CDR3 sequence: CASRRQGENEQFF. DNA for the CDR3: TGTGCCAGCAGACGACAGGGGGAGAATGAGCAGTTCTTC.